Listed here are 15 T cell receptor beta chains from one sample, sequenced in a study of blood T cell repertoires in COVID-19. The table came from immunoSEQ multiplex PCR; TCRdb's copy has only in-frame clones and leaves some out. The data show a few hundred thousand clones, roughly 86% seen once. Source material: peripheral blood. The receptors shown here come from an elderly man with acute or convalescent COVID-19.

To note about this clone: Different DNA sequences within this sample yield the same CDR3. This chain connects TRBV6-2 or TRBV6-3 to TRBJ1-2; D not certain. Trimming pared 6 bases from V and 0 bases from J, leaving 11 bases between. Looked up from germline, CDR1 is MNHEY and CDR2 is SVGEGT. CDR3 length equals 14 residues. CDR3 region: CASSSTPANYGYTF. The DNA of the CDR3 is TGTGCCAGCAGCTCGACACCCGCTAACTATGGCTACACCTTC.

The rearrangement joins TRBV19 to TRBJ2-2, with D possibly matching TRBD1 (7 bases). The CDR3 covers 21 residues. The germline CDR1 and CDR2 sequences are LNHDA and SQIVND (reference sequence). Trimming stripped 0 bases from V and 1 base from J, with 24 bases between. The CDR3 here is CASSIEMALRGVRKNTGELFF. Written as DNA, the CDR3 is TGTGCCAGTAGTATAGAAATGGCCCTCAGGGGGGTTCGAAAGAACACCGGGGAGCTGTTTTTT.

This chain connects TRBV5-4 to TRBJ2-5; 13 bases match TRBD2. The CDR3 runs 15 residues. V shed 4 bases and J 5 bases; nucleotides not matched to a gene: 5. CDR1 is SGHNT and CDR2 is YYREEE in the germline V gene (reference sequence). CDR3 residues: CASSSPGLAGETQYF. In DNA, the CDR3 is TGTGCCAGCAGCAGTCCGGGACTAGCGGGGGAGACCCAGTACTTC.

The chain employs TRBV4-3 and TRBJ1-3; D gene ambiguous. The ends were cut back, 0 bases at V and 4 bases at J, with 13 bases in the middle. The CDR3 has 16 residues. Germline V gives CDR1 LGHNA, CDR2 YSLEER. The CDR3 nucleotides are TGCGCCAGCAGCCAAGATCGGTCCGGGTACGGAAACACCATATATTTT. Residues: CASSQDRSGYGNTIYF.

The DNA for the CDR3 is TGTGCCAGCAGTCCTACTCGGGTGAACACTGAAGCTTTCTTT. Amino acid sequence: CASSPTRVNTEAFF. This chain joins TRBV27 and TRBJ1-1; D is uncertain. The CDR3 is 14 amino acids. V was clipped by 5 bases and J by 0 bases, with 10 bases between them. Looked up from germline, CDR1 is MNHEY and CDR2 is SMNVEV (reference sequence).

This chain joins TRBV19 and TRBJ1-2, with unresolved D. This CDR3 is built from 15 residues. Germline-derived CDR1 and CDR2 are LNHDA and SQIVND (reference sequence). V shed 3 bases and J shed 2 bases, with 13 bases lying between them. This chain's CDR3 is CASSIAVFENYGYTF. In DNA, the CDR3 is TGTGCCAGTAGTATCGCTGTTTTTGAGAACTATGGCTACACCTTC.

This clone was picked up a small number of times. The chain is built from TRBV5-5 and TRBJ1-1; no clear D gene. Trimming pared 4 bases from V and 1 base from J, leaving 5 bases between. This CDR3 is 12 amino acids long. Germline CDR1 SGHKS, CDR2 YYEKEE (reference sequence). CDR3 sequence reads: CASSTWNTEAFF. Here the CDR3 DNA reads TGTGCCAGCAGCACATGGAACACTGAAGCTTTCTTT.

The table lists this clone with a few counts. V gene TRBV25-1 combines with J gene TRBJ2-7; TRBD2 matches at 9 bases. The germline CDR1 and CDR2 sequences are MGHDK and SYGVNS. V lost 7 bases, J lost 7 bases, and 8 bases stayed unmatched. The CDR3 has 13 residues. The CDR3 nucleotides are TGTGCCAGCACCTGGGGACTAGCAGATGAGCAGTACTTC. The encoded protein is CASTWGLADEQYF.

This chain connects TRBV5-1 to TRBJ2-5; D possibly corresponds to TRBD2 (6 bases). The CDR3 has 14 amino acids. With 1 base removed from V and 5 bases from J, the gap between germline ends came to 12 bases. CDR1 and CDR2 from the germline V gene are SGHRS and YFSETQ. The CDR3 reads CASSLQGGAETQYF. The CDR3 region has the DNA TGCGCCAGCAGCTTGCAAGGCGGGGCGGAGACCCAGTACTTC.

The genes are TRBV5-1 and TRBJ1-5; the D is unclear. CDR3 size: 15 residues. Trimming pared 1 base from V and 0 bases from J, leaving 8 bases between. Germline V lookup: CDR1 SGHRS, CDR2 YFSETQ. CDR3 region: CASSLNSNSNQPQHF. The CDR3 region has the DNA TGCGCCAGCAGCTTGAACAGTAATAGCAATCAGCCCCAGCATTTT.

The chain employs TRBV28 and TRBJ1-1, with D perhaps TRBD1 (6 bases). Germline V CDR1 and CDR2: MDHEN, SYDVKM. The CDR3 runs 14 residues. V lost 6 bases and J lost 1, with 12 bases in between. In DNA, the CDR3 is TGTGCCAGCAGGGAGGGGGGGCCGAACACTGAAGCTTTCTTT. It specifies CASREGGPNTEAFF.

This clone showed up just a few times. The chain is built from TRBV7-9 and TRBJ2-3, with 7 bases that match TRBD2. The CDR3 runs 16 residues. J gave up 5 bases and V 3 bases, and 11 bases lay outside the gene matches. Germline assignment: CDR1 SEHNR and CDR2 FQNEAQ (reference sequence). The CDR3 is CASSFWGRATGDTQYF. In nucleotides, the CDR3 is TGTGCCAGCAGCTTCTGGGGGAGGGCCACGGGAGATACGCAGTATTTT.

Here the CDR3 reads CASSLGTANQPQHF. CDR3 coding DNA: TGTGCCAGCAGCTTAGGCACAGCAAATCAGCCCCAGCATTTT. This chain connects TRBV13 to TRBJ1-5; D gene uncertain. Between the trimmed V and J ends, which lost 0 bases and 4 bases, there was a span of 7 bases. The length of the CDR3 is 14 residues. Germline assignment: CDR1 PRHDT and CDR2 FYEKMQ (reference sequence).

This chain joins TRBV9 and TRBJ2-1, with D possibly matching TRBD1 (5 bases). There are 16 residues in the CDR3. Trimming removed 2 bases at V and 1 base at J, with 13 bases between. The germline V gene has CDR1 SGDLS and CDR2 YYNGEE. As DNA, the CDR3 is TGTGCCAGCAGCGTGACAGAAATCCATTCCTACAATGAGCAGTTCTTC. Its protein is CASSVTEIHSYNEQFF.

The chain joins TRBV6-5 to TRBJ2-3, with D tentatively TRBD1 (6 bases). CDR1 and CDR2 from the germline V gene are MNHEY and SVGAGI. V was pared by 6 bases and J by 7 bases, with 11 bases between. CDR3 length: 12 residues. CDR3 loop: CASSRGGHTQYF. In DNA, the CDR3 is TGTGCCAGCAGCCGTGGGGGCCATACGCAGTATTTT.